This T cell receptor (beta chain) was obtained from a study of shared clonotypes between healthy human individuals. The wider study: Per donor, CD8 memory used one plate, CD8 naive used two, CD4 memory used three and CD4 naive used three.

Trimming removed 6 bases at V and 5 bases at J, with 8 bases between. Germline CDR1 is SEHNR and CDR2 is FQNEAQ (reference sequence). The CDR3 consists of 11 residues. Overall study results and limits: Naive subsets usually exceeded memory subsets in estimated richness. Depth was large, yet rarefaction showed that sorted-subset sequencing was incomplete.

This clone appeared a few times. The antigen remains unidentified. TCRdb's table, derived via immunoSEQ multiplex PCR, lists solely in-frame clones and lacks some. This table has about 110,000 clones, around 73% appearing once. Sequences were obtained from memory CD8+ T cells sorted from blood. Subset specified: CD45RO+ cells pooled with CCR7-negative TemRA cells. The TCR sequence derives from a woman in her twenties or thirties in good health. V and J are TRBV7-9 and TRBJ2-7, with D unclear. In nucleotides, the CDR3 is TGTGCCAGCAGAAGGGCGAACGAGCAGTACTTC. Translation: CASRRANEQYF.